The clone carrying this T cell receptor beta chain was picked up a small number of times. Mouse germline and gene names are used. The read halts 4 residues ahead of the CDR3 end, with the missing end drawn from the germline J gene. Germline CDR1 reads NNHDY; CDR2 reads SYVADS. The CDR3 contains 13 residues. V lost 6 bases to trimming and J lost 2 bases, with 8 bases between them. This sample is part of a study of CD8+ T cells in alopecia areata. Isolated RNA was reverse transcribed into cDNA used as the sequencing template. Only in-frame clones appear in the TCRdb table, and some are missing; sequencing was by immunoSEQ multiplex PCR. The sample presents about 110,000 clones, none singletons.

This TCR was sampled from a C3H/HeJ mouse with alopecia areata. The strain bears MHC haplotype H2-k. V gene TRBV13-3 combines with J gene TRBJ2-2; D possibly corresponds to TRBD1 (6 bases). Sequenced: lesional skin. The covered CDR3 bases are TGTGCCAGCAAGGACAGCAACACCGGG. This encodes CASKDSNTG. The full-length CDR3 reads as CASKDSNTGQLYF.